This TCR beta chain is from a study of cytomegalovirus exposure and HLA in healthy donors. Of note for this clone: Its specificity is not known.

Sequencing was performed with immunoSEQ multiplex PCR; in TCRdb, only in-frame clones are kept and a portion is missing. The sample contains approximately 110,000 clones, around 94% of which appear only once. Study results and caveats: A subsequent analysis found that TCR clusters from the first cohort also tended to co-occur in the approximately 130 validation repertoires, with 94% of cluster scores above 0. There were a few CMV-associated chains whose specificity for CMV antigens was confirmed in vitro.

V dropped 2 bases and J dropped 4 bases, with 18 bases sitting between them. The CDR3 extends over 17 amino acids. Per germline, CDR1 MNHNS and CDR2 SASEGT. The chain combines TRBV6-1 with TRBJ2-1; tentative D call: TRBD1 (5 bases). The receptor comes from a woman aged 18-30 years in good health and CMV-seronegative. The sequenced sample was PBMCs. The CDR3 protein is CASSEYIPRAVYNEQFF. The DNA for the CDR3 is TGTGCCAGCAGTGAATACATTCCCAGGGCGGTGTACAATGAGCAGTTCTTC.